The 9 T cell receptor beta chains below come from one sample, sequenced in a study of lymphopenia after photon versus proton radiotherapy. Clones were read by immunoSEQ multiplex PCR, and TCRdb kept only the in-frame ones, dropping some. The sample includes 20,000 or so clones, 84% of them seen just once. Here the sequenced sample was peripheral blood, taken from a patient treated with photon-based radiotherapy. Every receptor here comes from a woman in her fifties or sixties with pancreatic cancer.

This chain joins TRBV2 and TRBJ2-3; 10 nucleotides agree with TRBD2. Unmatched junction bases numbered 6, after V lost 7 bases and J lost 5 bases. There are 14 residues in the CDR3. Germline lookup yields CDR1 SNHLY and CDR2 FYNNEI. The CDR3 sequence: CASTLAGVGDTQYF. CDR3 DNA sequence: TGTGCCAGCACTCTAGCGGGAGTTGGAGATACGCAGTATTTT. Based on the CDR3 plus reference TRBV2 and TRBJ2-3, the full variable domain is EPEVTQTPSHQVTQMGQEVILRCVPISNHLYFYWYRQILGQKVEFLVSFYNNEISEKSEIFDDQFSVERPDGSNFTLKIRSTKLEDSAMYFCASTLAGVGDTQYFGPGTRLTVL.

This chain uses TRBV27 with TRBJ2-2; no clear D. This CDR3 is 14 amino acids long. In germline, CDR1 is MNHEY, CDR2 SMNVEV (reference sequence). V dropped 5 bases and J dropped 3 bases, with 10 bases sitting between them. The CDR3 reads CASSRVTDTGELFF. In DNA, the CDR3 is TGTGCCAGCAGTCGGGTTACGGACACCGGGGAGCTGTTTTTT.

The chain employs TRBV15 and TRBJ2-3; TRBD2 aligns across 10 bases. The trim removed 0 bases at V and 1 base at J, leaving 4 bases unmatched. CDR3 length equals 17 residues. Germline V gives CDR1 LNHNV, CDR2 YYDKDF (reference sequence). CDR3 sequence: CATSRDWTSGGTDTQYF. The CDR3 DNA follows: TGTGCCACCAGCAGAGATTGGACTAGCGGAGGCACAGATACGCAGTATTTT. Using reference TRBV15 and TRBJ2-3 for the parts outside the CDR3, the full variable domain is DAMVIQNPRYQVTQFGKPVTLSCSQTLNHNVMYWYQQKSSQAPKLLFHYYDKDFNNEADTPDNFQSRRPNTSFCFLDIRSPGLGDTAMYLCATSRDWTSGGTDTQYFGPGTRLTVL.

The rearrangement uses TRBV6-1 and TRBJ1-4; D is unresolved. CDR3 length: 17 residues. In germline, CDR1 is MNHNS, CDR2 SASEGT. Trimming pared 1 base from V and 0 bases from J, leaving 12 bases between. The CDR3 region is CASSEVEGWATNEKLFF. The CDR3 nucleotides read TGTGCCAGCAGTGAAGTTGAGGGTTGGGCAACTAATGAAAAACTGTTTTTT.

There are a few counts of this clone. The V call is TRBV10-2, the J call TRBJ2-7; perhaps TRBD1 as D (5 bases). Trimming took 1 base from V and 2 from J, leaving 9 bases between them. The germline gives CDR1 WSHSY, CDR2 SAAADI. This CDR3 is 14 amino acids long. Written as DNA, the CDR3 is TGCGCCAGCAGTGAGTGGACACGTCCCTACGAGCAGTACTTC. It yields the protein CASSEWTRPYEQYF.

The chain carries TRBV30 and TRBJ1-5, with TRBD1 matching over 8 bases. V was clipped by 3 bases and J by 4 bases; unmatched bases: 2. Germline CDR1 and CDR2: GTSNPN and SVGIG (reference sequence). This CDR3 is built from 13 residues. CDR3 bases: TGTGCCTGGAGAGACAGGGGTAATCAGCCCCAGCATTTT. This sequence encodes CAWRDRGNQPQHF.

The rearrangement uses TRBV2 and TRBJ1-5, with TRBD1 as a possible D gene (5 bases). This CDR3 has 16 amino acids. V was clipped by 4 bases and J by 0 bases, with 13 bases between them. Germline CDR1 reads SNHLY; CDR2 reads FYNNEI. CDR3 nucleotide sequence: TGTGCCAGCAGTGGAGCAGGGACCTATAGCAATCAGCCCCAGCATTTT. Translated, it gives CASSGAGTYSNQPQHF.

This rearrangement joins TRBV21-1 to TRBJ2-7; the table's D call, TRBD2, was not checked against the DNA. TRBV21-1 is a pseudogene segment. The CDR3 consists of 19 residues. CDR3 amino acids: CANTEALPLAPVPQYEQYF. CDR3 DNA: TGTGCCAACACAGAGGCCCTCCCGCTAGCCCCTGTCCCACAGTACGAGCAGTACTTC.

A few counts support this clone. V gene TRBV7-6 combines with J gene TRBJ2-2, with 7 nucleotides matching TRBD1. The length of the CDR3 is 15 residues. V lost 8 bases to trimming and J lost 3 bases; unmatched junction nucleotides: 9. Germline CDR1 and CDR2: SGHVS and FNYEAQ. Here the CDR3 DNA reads TGTGCCAGCGGCCTGGGACAGAGCCACACCGGGGAGCTGTTTTTT. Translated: CASGLGQSHTGELFF.